The 29 T cell receptor beta chains reported below all come from one sample, sequenced in a study of CD4 T cells in relation to SARS-CoV-2 and coronaviruses. Produced via immunoSEQ multiplex PCR; TCRdb's table is partial and in-frame only. Here the sample spans some 35,000 clones, roughly 90% being singletons. The specimen sequenced was memory CD4+ T cells from PBMCs. These receptors came from an adult with COVID-19.

J is TRBJ1-5 and V is TRBV30; unclear D gene. This CDR3 is built from 13 residues. The V gene's germline CDR1 is GTSNPN and CDR2 SVGIG (reference sequence). V lost 1 base and J lost 3, with 7 bases in between. DNA of the CDR3: TGTGCCTGGAGTGATGGGGTCAATCAGCCCCAGCATTTT. This sequence encodes CAWSDGVNQPQHF.

The gene calls are TRBV18 and TRBJ1-1; TRBD1 matches at 7 bases. The junction had 1 base not matched to a gene; V was cut back by 2 bases and J by 1 base. CDR3 size: 14 residues. Looked up from germline, CDR1 is KGHSH and CDR2 is LQKENI. Here the CDR3 DNA reads TGTGCCAGCTCACCAGGACAGGAGAACACTGAAGCTTTCTTT. Residues: CASSPGQENTEAFF.

The chain carries TRBV7-3 and TRBJ1-1; D is uncertain. The germline V gene has CDR1 SGHTA and CDR2 FQGTGA. Trimming took 2 bases from V and 7 from J, leaving 11 bases between them. This CDR3 is built from 13 residues. CDR3 DNA sequence: TGTGCCAGCAGCTTATCCCCCCGGGGTGAAGCTTTCTTT. It codes for CASSLSPRGEAFF.

This chain uses TRBV11-2 with TRBJ2-5; no clear D gene. The germline V gene encodes CDR1 SGHAT and CDR2 FQNNGV. The CDR3 contains 11 residues. V dropped 4 bases and J dropped 0 bases, with 0 bases sitting between them. The CDR3 DNA reads as TGTGCCAGCAGCTACCAAGAGACCCAGTACTTC. It specifies CASSYQETQYF.

The CDR3 sequence is CASTGTGVLDTQYF. CDR3 coding DNA: TGTGCCAGCACCGGGACAGGGGTTTTGGATACGCAGTATTTT. The rearrangement joins TRBV2 to TRBJ2-3, with 10 positions matching TRBD1. Germline CDR1 is SNHLY and CDR2 is FYNNEI. The CDR3 runs 14 residues. The V and J ends lost 7 bases and 6 bases, in that order; junction bases with no gene match: 7.

The V gene is TRBV5-8, the J gene TRBJ2-3; D gene uncertain. CDR3 length: 13 residues. Germline V gives CDR1 SGHTS, CDR2 YDEGEE. The V end was cut by 3 bases, the J end by 0 bases, with 5 bases between. The CDR3 here is CASSSYSTDTQYF. The CDR3 DNA reads as TGTGCCAGCAGCTCCTACAGCACAGATACGCAGTATTTT.

This clone has a handful of counts. The chain carries TRBV6-6 and TRBJ1-2; 9 nucleotides line up with TRBD1. This CDR3 contains 16 residues. Germline trimming cut 0 bases from V and 4 bases from J; bases unmatched to any gene: 6. Germline assignment: CDR1 MNHNY and CDR2 SVGAGI (reference sequence). The CDR3 bases are TGTGCCAGCAGTTACTCCCGGGACAGGGAACGCTATGGCTACACCTTC. This gives the protein CASSYSRDRERYGYTF.

The chain is built from TRBV6-2 or TRBV6-3 and TRBJ2-7, with a tentative D call TRBD1 (6 bases). The germline CDR1 and CDR2 sequences are MNHEY and SVGEGT. This CDR3 region has 13 residues. V was cut by 6 bases and J by 9 bases, with 18 bases left in between. CDR3 amino acids: CASSQMGTIGQYF. CDR3 coding DNA: TGTGCCAGCAGCCAGATGGGGACAATTGGGCAGTACTTC.

The chain joins TRBV5-6 to TRBJ2-7; D remains unclear. The germline V gene encodes CDR1 SGHDT and CDR2 YYEEEE. The V end lost 6 bases, the J end lost 2 bases, and 21 bases lay between the germline ends. The CDR3 consists of 16 residues. The CDR3 here is CASTPSGSQIAYEQYF. CDR3 coding DNA: TGTGCCAGCACCCCTTCGGGCAGCCAAATTGCCTACGAGCAGTACTTC.

This chain joins TRBV9 and TRBJ2-7; 8 bases agree with TRBD1. The CDR3 extends over 14 amino acids. The junction had 8 bases not matched to a gene; V was cut back by 3 bases and J by 6 bases. Germline V lookup: CDR1 SGDLS, CDR2 YYNGEE. CDR3 loop: CASSAGQGAAEQYF. CDR3 nucleotide sequence: TGTGCCAGCAGCGCAGGACAGGGAGCGGCCGAGCAGTACTTC. Filled out from reference TRBV9 and TRBJ2-7, the complete variable domain reads DSGVTQTPKHLITATGQRVTLRCSPRSGDLSVYWYQQSLDQGLQFLIQYYNGEERAKGNILERFSAQQFPDLHSELNLSSLELGDSALYFCASSAGQGAAEQYFGPGTRLTVT.

The chain links TRBV4-2 to TRBJ2-7, with D unclear. In germline, CDR1 is LGHNA, CDR2 YNFKEQ. This CDR3 comprises 15 residues. V lost 0 bases to trimming and J lost 3 bases, with 12 bases between them. The CDR3 coding sequence is TGTGCCAGCAGCCAAGATCGGCAGCCAAACTACGAGCAGTACTTC. It yields the protein CASSQDRQPNYEQYF.

The chain recombines TRBV11-2 with TRBJ1-2; no clear D gene. V was shortened by 5 bases and J by 5 bases, with 9 bases between the two germline ends. The CDR3 totals 12 residues. Germline V lookup: CDR1 SGHAT, CDR2 FQNNGV. The chain's CDR3 is CASSPDQYGYTF. CDR3 DNA sequence: TGTGCCAGCAGCCCAGACCAGTATGGCTACACCTTC.

The V and J genes are TRBV5-4 and TRBJ1-6, with TRBD1 as a possible D gene (5 bases). Germline V gives CDR1 SGHNT, CDR2 YYREEE (reference sequence). The CDR3 is 15 amino acids. V lost 0 bases to trimming and J lost 3 bases, with 7 bases between them. The CDR3 nucleotides are TGTGCCAGCAGCTTGGAGGGGCTCTATAATTCACCCCTCCACTTT. It codes for CASSLEGLYNSPLHF.

The chain carries TRBV6-1 and TRBJ1-5; D gene uncertain. Germline V lookup: CDR1 MNHNS, CDR2 SASEGT. CDR3 length: 14 amino acids. Trimming cost V 2 bases and J 0 bases, with 5 bases left between them. The CDR3 reads CASSEKGSNQPQHF. The CDR3, as DNA: TGTGCCAGCAGTGAAAAAGGTAGCAATCAGCCCCAGCATTTT.

V is TRBV12-3 or TRBV12-4 and J is TRBJ2-5; perhaps TRBD1 as D (6 bases). V was clipped by 0 bases and J by 4 bases, with 6 bases between them. The CDR3 extends over 13 amino acids. In DNA, the CDR3 is TGTGCCAGCAGTTTAGCGGGGGCAGAGACCCAGTACTTC. Protein product: CASSLAGAETQYF.

This chain connects TRBV5-1 to TRBJ2-5, with 7 positions matching TRBD1. V lost 5 bases and J lost 1; bases outside the gene matches: 5. CDR3 length: 14 residues. Per germline, CDR1 SGHRS and CDR2 YFSETQ. The CDR3 reads CASRERQGQETQYF. The CDR3 DNA reads as TGCGCCAGCAGGGAAAGACAGGGCCAAGAGACCCAGTACTTC. Complete variable domain (other parts from reference TRBV5-1 and TRBJ2-5): KAGVTQTPRYLIKTRGQQVTLSCSPISGHRSVSWYQQTPGQGLQFLFEYFSETQRNKGNFPGRFSGRQFSNSRSEMNVSTLELGDSALYLCASRERQGQETQYFGPGTRLLVL.

The rearrangement uses TRBV9 and TRBJ1-4; 7 bases align to TRBD1. Germline trimming cut 0 bases from V and 4 bases from J; bases unmatched to any gene: 0. This CDR3 spans 14 amino acids. The germline gives CDR1 SGDLS, CDR2 YYNGEE. CDR3 in amino acids: CASSVAGGNEKLFF. CDR3 bases: TGTGCCAGCAGCGTAGCAGGGGGTAATGAAAAACTGTTTTTT. The full variable domain, with the rest looked up from reference TRBV9 and TRBJ1-4, is DSGVTQTPKHLITATGQRVTLRCSPRSGDLSVYWYQQSLDQGLQFLIQYYNGEERAKGNILERFSAQQFPDLHSELNLSSLELGDSALYFCASSVAGGNEKLFFGSGTQLSVL.

The chain combines TRBV28 with TRBJ2-5; weak D call: TRBD2 (7 bases). The germline V and J ends were trimmed by 8 bases and 2 bases, with 21 bases remaining between them. The V gene's germline CDR1 is MDHEN and CDR2 SYDVKM. This CDR3 is built from 16 residues. CDR3 region: CASLERGAFGQETQYF. CDR3 coding DNA: TGTGCCAGCTTGGAACGGGGGGCCTTCGGGCAAGAGACCCAGTACTTC. The full variable domain, its missing parts supplied by reference TRBV28 and TRBJ2-5, is DVKVTQSSRYLVKRTGEKVFLECVQDMDHENMFWYRQDPGLGLRLIYFSYDVKMKEKGDIPEGYSVSREKKERFSLILESASTNQTSMYLCASLERGAFGQETQYFGPGTRLLVL.

The gene calls are TRBV19 and TRBJ1-2; the match to TRBD1 covers 7 bases. The J segment lost 2 bases and the V segment lost 9 bases, leaving 6 bases of the junction unmatched. Germline-derived CDR1 and CDR2 are LNHDA and SQIVND (reference sequence). The CDR3 has 13 amino acids. CDR3 bases: TGTGCCAGCCAACAGACAGGGAACTATGGCTACACCTTC. Its protein is CASQQTGNYGYTF.

This chain connects TRBV19 to TRBJ1-2; 10 bases agree with TRBD1. This CDR3 has 16 amino acids. J was trimmed by 2 bases and V by 4 bases; bases with no gene match: 7. CDR1 is LNHDA, CDR2 SQIVND, per germline (reference sequence). The CDR3 region is CASSTRTGGSNYGYTF. The CDR3 DNA follows: TGTGCCAGTAGTACCCGGACAGGGGGATCAAACTATGGCTACACCTTC. Full variable domain (remainder filled in from reference TRBV19 and TRBJ1-2): DGGITQSPKYLFRKEGQNVTLSCEQNLNHDAMYWYRQDPGQGLRLIYYSQIVNDFQKGDIAEGYSVSREKKESFPLTVTSAQKNPTAFYLCASSTRTGGSNYGYTFGSGTRLTVV.

The J gene is TRBJ1-6, the V gene TRBV19, with 8 nucleotides matching TRBD1. The CDR3 totals 18 residues. V lost 5 bases and J lost 0; bases outside the gene matches: 9. Germline V gene sequence: CDR1 LNHDA, CDR2 SQIVND (reference sequence). The CDR3 bases are TGTGCCAGTAGTCTAGGACAGGGCGGCGGCTCCTATAATTCACCCCTCCACTTT. It yields the protein CASSLGQGGGSYNSPLHF.

The chain uses TRBV6-5 and TRBJ1-2; D gene uncertain. CDR1 and CDR2 from the germline V gene are MNHEY and SVGAGI. This CDR3 has 15 residues. Trimming removed 0 bases from V and 2 bases from J, with 10 bases in between. The CDR3: CASSYSGIRNYGYTF. The CDR3 nucleotides read TGTGCCAGCAGTTACTCCGGGATTCGCAACTATGGCTACACCTTC.

The rearrangement links TRBV18 to TRBJ2-5; D is possibly TRBD1 or TRBD2 (5 bases each). The length of the CDR3 is 15 residues. V was cut by 1 base and J by 9 bases, with 18 bases left in between. The germline V gene has CDR1 KGHSH and CDR2 LQKENI. CDR3 nucleotide sequence: TGTGCCAGCTCACCACAGGTTGGGCCGACAGCGGCCCAGTACTTC. The encoded protein is CASSPQVGPTAAQYF.

The CDR3 nucleotides are TGCGCCAGCAGCTTAGGACTAGCGCGTTCCGGGGAGCTGTTTTTT. It codes for CASSLGLARSGELFF. J is TRBJ2-2 and V is TRBV5-1; 9 positions match TRBD2. V lost 2 bases, J lost 6 bases, and 5 bases stayed unmatched. The germline V gene has CDR1 SGHRS and CDR2 YFSETQ. The CDR3 consists of 15 residues.

The CDR3 region has the DNA TGTGCTAGTGGTTTGATGGCAGGGAGGTATGGAAACACCATATATTTT. The encoded protein is CASGLMAGRYGNTIYF. The chain links TRBV12-5 to TRBJ1-3; weak D call: TRBD1 (5 bases). Germline V gene data show CDR1 as LGHNT and CDR2 as FRNRAP. V was shortened by 2 bases and J by 3 bases, with 14 bases between the two germline ends. CDR3 length: 16 residues.

This clone has a handful of counts. J is TRBJ2-5 and V is TRBV25-1; 12 bases map to TRBD2. V was pared by 5 bases and J by 4 bases, with 14 bases of the junction left unmatched. This CDR3 is built from 18 residues. Germline V gene lookup returns CDR1 MGHDK and CDR2 SYGVNS. The CDR3 DNA reads as TGTGCCAGCAGTTCCCCCCCTAGCGGGGGGGACTACCCAGAGACCCAGTACTTC. This translates into CASSSPPSGGDYPETQYF.

The chain couples TRBV6-5 to TRBJ2-1; D gene uncertain. The CDR3 is made up of 12 amino acids. The germline CDR1 and CDR2 sequences are MNHEY and SVGAGI. Deletions cut 6 bases from V and 7 bases from J, with 10 bases between. The CDR3 DNA is TGTGCCAGCAGCTCACCCGTGAATGAGCAGTTCTTC. This codes for CASSSPVNEQFF.

This clone was counted a single time. The V gene is TRBV3-1 (or the pseudogene TRBV3-2), the J gene TRBJ1-2, with D possibly matching TRBD1 (6 bases). Trimming took 4 bases from V and 5 from J, leaving 17 bases between them. The CDR3 totals 15 residues. Germline loops: CDR1 LGHDT, CDR2 YNNKEL (reference sequence). The CDR3 coding sequence is TGTGCCAGCAGCCGGGACACCGTCGGCCGGTATGGCTACACCTTC. It codes for CASSRDTVGRYGYTF.

The chain uses TRBV4-1 and TRBJ1-5; D is possibly TRBD1 (5 bases). CDR1 and CDR2 (germline): MGHRA, YSYEKL. Trimming removed 3 bases from V and 0 bases from J, with 21 bases in between. The length of the CDR3 is 19 residues. The CDR3 reads CASSQGPRVGGYSNQPQHF. Here the CDR3 DNA reads TGCGCCAGCAGCCAGGGCCCCAGGGTTGGGGGATATAGCAATCAGCCCCAGCATTTT.